This T cell receptor beta chain was retrieved from a study of T cells after yellow fever vaccination. This clonotype has more than one count but fewer than ten. Antigen: not known. CDR1 is SGHTA and CDR2 is FQGNSA in the germline V gene. Trimming stripped 5 bases from V and 1 base from J, with 8 bases between. This CDR3 region has 13 residues. Regarding the study as a whole: Repertoires sorted by FACS could include abundant clonotypes that are contaminants from the bulk population. Most clones from primary vaccination resurfaced after the booster (approximately 95% CD4, approximately 88% CD8). Faster peaking, at day 5 versus 15, marked a secondary response that was weaker.

TCRdb ran MiXCR on the 5' RACE reads and lists one entry per CDR3 protein. The sample lists about 220,000 distinct CDR3 sequences; more than 3% were seen once. Material: CD4+ T cells sorted from PBMCs, obtained 10 days after the yellow fever booster vaccination. This sequence originates from a man younger than 35 who received the YFV17D yellow fever vaccine. The chain carries TRBV7-2 and TRBJ1-1, with D hard to call. CDR3 bases: TGTGCCAGCAGCGCACACAGGAACACTGAAGCTTTCTTT. Translation: CASSAHRNTEAFF.